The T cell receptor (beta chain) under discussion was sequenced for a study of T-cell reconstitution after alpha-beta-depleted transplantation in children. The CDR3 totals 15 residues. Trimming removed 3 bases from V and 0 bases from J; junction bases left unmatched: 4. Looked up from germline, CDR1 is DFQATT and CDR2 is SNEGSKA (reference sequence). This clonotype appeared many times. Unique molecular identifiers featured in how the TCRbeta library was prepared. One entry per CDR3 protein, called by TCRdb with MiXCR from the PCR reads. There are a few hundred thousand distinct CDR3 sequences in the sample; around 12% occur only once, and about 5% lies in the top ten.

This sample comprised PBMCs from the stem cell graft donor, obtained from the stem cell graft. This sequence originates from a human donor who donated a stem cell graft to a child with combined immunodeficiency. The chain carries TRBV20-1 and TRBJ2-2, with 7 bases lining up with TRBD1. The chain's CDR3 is CSARGQTANTGELFF. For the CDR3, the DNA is TGCAGTGCTAGGGGACAGACCGCGAACACCGGGGAGCTGTTTTTT.